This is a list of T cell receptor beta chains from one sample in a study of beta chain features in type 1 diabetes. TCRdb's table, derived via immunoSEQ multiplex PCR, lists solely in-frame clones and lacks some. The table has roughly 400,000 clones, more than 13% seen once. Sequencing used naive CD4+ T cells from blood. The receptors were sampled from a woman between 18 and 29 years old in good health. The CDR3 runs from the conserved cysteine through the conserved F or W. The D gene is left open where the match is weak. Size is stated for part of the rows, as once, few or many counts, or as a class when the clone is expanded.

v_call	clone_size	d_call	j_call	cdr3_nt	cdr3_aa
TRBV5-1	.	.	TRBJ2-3	TGCGCCAGCAGCCCATGGACTGGCACAGATACGCAGTATTTT	CASSPWTGTDTQYF
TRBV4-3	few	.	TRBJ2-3	TGCGCCAGCAGCCAGATTGGACAGTCTAGCACAGATACGCAGTATTTT	CASSQIGQSSTDTQYF
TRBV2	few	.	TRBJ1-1	TGTGCCAGCAGTGGGCAGGACACTGAAGCTTTCTTT	CASSGQDTEAFF
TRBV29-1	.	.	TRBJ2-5	TGCAGCGTTGGGTTGCGACAGAAAGAGACCCAGTACTTC	CSVGLRQKETQYF
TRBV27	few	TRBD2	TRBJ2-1	TGTGCCAGCAGTCTGGAGCGGGGCCCGTACAATGAGCAGTTCTTC	CASSLERGPYNEQFF
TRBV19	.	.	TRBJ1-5	TGTGCCAGTAGCCGGAGGGGGCCCCAGCATTTT	CASSRRGPQHF
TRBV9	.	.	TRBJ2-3	TGTGCCAGCAGCGTGGGGGGTGGGCAGTACACAGATACGCAGTATTTT	CASSVGGGQYTDTQYF
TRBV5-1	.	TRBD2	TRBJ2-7	TGCGCCAGCAGCTTGGTGCCGGGACTAGTGACCTACGAGCAGTACTTC	CASSLVPGLVTYEQYF
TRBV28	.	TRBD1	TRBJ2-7	TGTGCCACCTGGACAGGGCACTACGAGCAGTACTTC	CATWTGHYEQYF
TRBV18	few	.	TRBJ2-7	TGTGCCAGCTCACCAACCGTCAGGGTGTCTGGGCAGTACTTC	CASSPTVRVSGQYF
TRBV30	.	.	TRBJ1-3	TGTGCCTGGAGTGTTGGGCTGAGCTCTGGAAACACCATATATTTT	CAWSVGLSSGNTIYF
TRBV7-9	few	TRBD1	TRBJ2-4	TGTGCCAGCAGCTTAGGACAGGGAAACATTCAGTACTTC	CASSLGQGNIQYF
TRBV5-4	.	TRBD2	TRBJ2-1	TGTGCCAGCAGCTTGGGGGCGGGAGGGCCGTTTAATGAGCAGTTCTTC	CASSLGAGGPFNEQFF
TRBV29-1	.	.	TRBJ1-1	TGCAGCGCTATCGGGTCCCCCACTGAAGCTTTCTTT	CSAIGSPTEAFF
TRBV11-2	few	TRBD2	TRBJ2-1	TGTGCCAGCAGCTCCGGGACTAGCCACAATGAGCAGTTCTTC	CASSSGTSHNEQFF
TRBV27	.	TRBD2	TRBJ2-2	TGTGCCAGCAGTCGTCCTAGCGGCCCGAACACCGGGGAGCTGTTTTTT	CASSRPSGPNTGELFF
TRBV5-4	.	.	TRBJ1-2	TGTGCCAGCAGCCTACCAAAGAATGGCTACACCTTC	CASSLPKNGYTF
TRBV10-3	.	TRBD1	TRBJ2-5	TGTGCCATCAGTGAGTCGGGACAGGGCGCGGAGACCCAGTACTTC	CAISESGQGAETQYF
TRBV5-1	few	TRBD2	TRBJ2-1	TGCGCCAGCAGCTTACTAGCGGGAAACAATGAGCAGTTCTTC	CASSLLAGNNEQFF
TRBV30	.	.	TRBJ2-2	TGTGCCAGTAGGAGAGGGCCCGGGGAGCTGTTTTTT	CASRRGPGELFF
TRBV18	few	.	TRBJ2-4	TGTGCCAGCTCACCACGCCGGGAAGAGGGCATTCAGTACTTC	CASSPRREEGIQYF
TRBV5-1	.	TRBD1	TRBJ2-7	TGCGCCAGCAGCTCCGGACAGGCTGGGCGTGGATTCAGCGAGCAGTACTTC	CASSSGQAGRGFSEQYF
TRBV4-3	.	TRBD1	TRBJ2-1	TGCGCCAGCAGCCAAGAAGGGGGCAGAAATGAGCAGTTCTTC	CASSQEGGRNEQFF
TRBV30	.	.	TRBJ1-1	TGTGCCTGGAGTGTACAAGGGGTTACTGAAGCTTTCTTT	CAWSVQGVTEAFF
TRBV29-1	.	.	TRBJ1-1	TGCAGCGTCCCCGGGCCAGGGTTCATGAACACTGAAGCTTTCTTT	CSVPGPGFMNTEAFF
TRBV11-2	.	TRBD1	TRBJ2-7	TGTGCCAGCAGCATAGCCACCGGGACAGCAACTTACGAGCAGTACTTC	CASSIATGTATYEQYF
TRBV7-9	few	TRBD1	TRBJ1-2	TGTGCCAGCAGCTCCGGAACCGGGACAGCGGACGACTACACCTTC	CASSSGTGTADDYTF
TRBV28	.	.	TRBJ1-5	TGTGCCAGCAGTACGGGGACATTTGGCCAGCCCCAGCATTTT	CASSTGTFGQPQHF
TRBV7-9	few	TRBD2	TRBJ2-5	TGTGCCACCCCCCAACTAGCGGGATTCTCCCAAGAGACCCAGTACTTC	CATPQLAGFSQETQYF
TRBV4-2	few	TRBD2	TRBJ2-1	TGTGCCAGCAGCCCCCAGTTGGGGGTAGCGGGAGGATACAATGAGCAGTTCTTC	CASSPQLGVAGGYNEQFF
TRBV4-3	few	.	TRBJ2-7	TGCGCCAGCAGCCAAAGGAGAATCGGGACCTACGAGCAGTACTTC	CASSQRRIGTYEQYF
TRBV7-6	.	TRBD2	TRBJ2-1	TGTGCCAGCAGCAGGACTAGCGGACCCTACAATGAGCAGTTCTTC	CASSRTSGPYNEQFF
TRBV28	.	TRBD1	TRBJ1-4	TGTGCCAGCAGTTTCCTACCAGGACAGGGGACTGAAAAACTGTTTTTT	CASSFLPGQGTEKLFF
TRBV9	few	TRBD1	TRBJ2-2	TGTGCCAGCAGCGCCGGGACAGGGGTGGACACCGGGGAGCTGTTTTTT	CASSAGTGVDTGELFF
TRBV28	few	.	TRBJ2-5	TGTGCCAGCAGTCCCTGGACAGCGGAGACCCAGTACTTC	CASSPWTAETQYF
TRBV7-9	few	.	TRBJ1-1	TGTGCCAGCAGCTTTTCATCAGGTTGGACTGAAGCTTTCTTT	CASSFSSGWTEAFF
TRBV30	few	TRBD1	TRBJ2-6	TGTGCCTCACTGGGACAGCCCGCCTCTGGGGCCAACGTCCTGACTTTC	CASLGQPASGANVLTF
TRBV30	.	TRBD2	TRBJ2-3	TGTGCCTGGAGTGTATCTAGCGGGAGCACAGATACGCAGTATTTT	CAWSVSSGSTDTQYF
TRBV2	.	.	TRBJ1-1	TGTGCCAGTCCTCTATCGGGACAAGTGAACACTGAAGCTTTCTTT	CASPLSGQVNTEAFF
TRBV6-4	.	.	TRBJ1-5	TGTGCCAGCAGTGTTAGGGGAGGTCAGCCCCAGCATTTT	CASSVRGGQPQHF
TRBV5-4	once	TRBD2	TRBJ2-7	TGTGCCAGCAGCTTGGCAGGGCTAGCGGGAGTCTACGAGCAGTACTTC	CASSLAGLAGVYEQYF
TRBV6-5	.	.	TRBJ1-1	TGTGCCAGCAGTTACCCCTCCCAGGGGAACACTGAAGCTTTCTTT	CASSYPSQGNTEAFF
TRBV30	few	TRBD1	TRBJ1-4	TGTGCCTGGAGTGATGAGAGGGGGCAAGCGGAAAAACTGTTTTTT	CAWSDERGQAEKLFF
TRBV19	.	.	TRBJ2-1	TGTGCCAGTAGTTCTCACGGGAAACTCTACAATGAGCAGTTCTTC	CASSSHGKLYNEQFF
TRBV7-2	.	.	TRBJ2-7	TGTGCCAGCAGCCCACGATCCGGGGGCTCCTACGAGCAGTACTTC	CASSPRSGGSYEQYF
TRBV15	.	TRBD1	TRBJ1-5	TGTGCCACCAGCAGGGACAGGGGTCCTGCCAATCAGCCCCAGCATTTT	CATSRDRGPANQPQHF
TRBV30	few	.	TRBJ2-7	TGTGCCTGGACGGATTGGGGACGGGGGAACTCCTACGAGCAGTACTTC	CAWTDWGRGNSYEQYF
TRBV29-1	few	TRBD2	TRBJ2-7	TGCAGCGTTGATGGGGCGGGAGGCCCCTCCTACGAGCAGTACTTC	CSVDGAGGPSYEQYF
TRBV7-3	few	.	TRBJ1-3	TGTGCCAGCAGCCTACTACCGGGTTTTGGAAACACCATATATTTT	CASSLLPGFGNTIYF
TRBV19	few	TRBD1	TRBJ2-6	TGTGCCAGTAGTACCGGACAGGGACGGTGGGGGGCCAACGTCCTGACTTTC	CASSTGQGRWGANVLTF
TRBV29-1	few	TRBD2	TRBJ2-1	TGCAGCGTTTACCCAGCGGGAGGGCCTAAAGTCTTC	CSVYPAGGPKVF